Listed here are 9 T cell receptor beta chains from one sample, sequenced in a study of cytomegalovirus exposure and HLA in healthy donors. Profiled with immunoSEQ multiplex PCR; TCRdb holds only in-frame clones, not every one. This sample has over 120,000 clones, with 85% to 90% found just once. Sequencing was carried out using PBMCs. The receptors come from a woman in her 30s in good health and CMV-seropositive.

The J gene is TRBJ1-2, the V gene TRBV2, with 9 bases fitting TRBD1. CDR1 is SNHLY, CDR2 FYNNEI, per germline. V was clipped by 3 bases and J by 8 bases; unmatched bases: 4. The CDR3 is made up of 13 amino acids. This CDR3 is CASSDGQGRGYTF. The CDR3 DNA follows: TGTGCCAGCAGTGACGGACAGGGGAGAGGCTACACCTTC.

This clone was picked up one time. V gene TRBV5-1 combines with J gene TRBJ1-1; D not resolved. V was pared by 7 bases and J by 1 base, with 11 bases between. CDR1 and CDR2 from the germline V gene are SGHRS and YFSETQ. CDR3 length: 13 residues. The CDR3 protein is CASSSGSNTEAFF. CDR3 DNA sequence: TGCGCCAGCTCCTCCGGGTCGAACACTGAAGCTTTCTTT.

The gene calls are TRBV10-3 and TRBJ2-3, with 9 bases lining up with TRBD2. The germline V gene encodes CDR1 ENHRY and CDR2 SYGVKD. Trimming took 3 bases from V and 0 from J; bases not matched to a gene: 13. The CDR3 covers 19 residues. The CDR3 is CAISDSLLAGATSTDTQYF. The CDR3 bases are TGTGCCATCAGTGACTCATTATTAGCGGGAGCGACTAGCACAGATACGCAGTATTTT.

This rearrangement joins TRBV6-5 to TRBJ2-3, with a possible D match to TRBD1 (5 bases). The CDR3 runs to 15 residues. V gave up 10 bases and J gave up 2 bases, with 19 bases separating them. CDR1 is MNHEY, CDR2 SVGAGI, per germline. This chain's CDR3 is CATAKGMIPTDTQYF. The CDR3 nucleotides are TGTGCCACCGCGAAGGGGATGATCCCCACAGATACGCAGTATTTT.

The rearrangement uses TRBV5-6 and TRBJ2-7; 13 bases are a match to TRBD2. The CDR3 totals 17 residues. Germline V lookup: CDR1 SGHDT, CDR2 YYEEEE. J was trimmed by 2 bases and V by 0 bases; bases with no gene match: 5. CDR3 coding DNA: TGTGCCAGCAGCTTGGAAAAGACTAGCGGGAGGACCTACGAGCAGTACTTC. This sequence encodes CASSLEKTSGRTYEQYF.

The chain employs TRBV28 and TRBJ1-5; TRBD1 is a possible D gene (5 bases). V shed 1 base and J shed 5 bases, with 9 bases lying between them. This CDR3 comprises 14 residues. In germline, CDR1 is MDHEN, CDR2 SYDVKM. The CDR3 DNA reads TGTGCCAGCAGTTTATCGGCCAGGGATCAGCCCCAGCATTTT. It yields the protein CASSLSARDQPQHF.

The chain recombines TRBV27 with TRBJ2-7, with 14 bases identical to TRBD2. V trimming: 4 bases; J trimming: 4 bases; junction bases outside the gene matches: 3. The CDR3 totals 15 residues. The V gene's germline CDR1 is MNHEY and CDR2 SMNVEV (reference sequence). In DNA, the CDR3 is TGTGCCAGCAGTTCGGGGACTAGCGGGAGTTACGAGCAGTACTTC. It specifies CASSSGTSGSYEQYF.

This chain links TRBV7-9 with TRBJ2-1; 7 bases align to TRBD2. The V gene end was trimmed by 4 bases and the J gene end by 3 bases; junction bases not matched to a gene: 9. The CDR3 spans 16 residues. CDR1 is SEHNR and CDR2 is FQNEAQ in the germline V gene (reference sequence). CDR3 bases: TGTGCCAGCAGCTCAAAGTGGCGGGAGAACTACAATGAGCAGTTCTTC. Translation: CASSSKWRENYNEQFF.

This sequence joins TRBV18 and TRBJ1-2, with TRBD1 as a possible D gene (6 bases). This CDR3 has 14 amino acids. Trimming took off 0 bases at V and 4 bases at J, with 9 bases between the two ends. In germline, CDR1 is KGHSH, CDR2 LQKENI. The chain's CDR3 is CASSPPGHLYGYTF. CDR3 DNA: TGTGCCAGCTCACCACCGGGACACCTCTATGGCTACACCTTC.